The 17 T cell receptor beta chains below all came from one sample that was sequenced in a study of tumor and adjacent non-tumor tissue in lung cancer. Three rounds of nested PCR, following a modified ARM-PCR protocol, produced the TCRbeta library. TCRdb re-called the multiplex PCR reads with MiXCR, one entry per CDR3 protein. The repertoire holds some 200,000 distinct CDR3 sequences, with about 71% as singletons. The template was RNA from unsorted bulk tissue. Sequencing input: lung tumor tissue. These receptors were collected from a man in his sixties with non-small cell lung cancer.

This chain connects TRBV11-1 to TRBJ2-1; D not resolved. Trimming stripped 6 bases from V and 10 bases from J, with 10 bases between. From germline, CDR1 is SGHAT and CDR2 FQDESV (reference sequence). The CDR3 is 11 amino acids. CDR3 nucleotide sequence: TGTGCCAGCAGAAAGACGCGAGAGCAGTTCTTC. As protein: CASRKTREQFF.

The chain uses TRBV29-1 and TRBJ2-5, with D possibly TRBD2 on 6 matching bases. Germline-derived CDR1 and CDR2 are SQVTM and ANQGSEA. V was cut by 4 bases and J by 4 bases, with 13 bases left in between. CDR3 length: 13 residues. CDR3: CSVVTGDRETQYF. The CDR3 DNA reads as TGCAGCGTTGTGACGGGGGATAGAGAGACCCAGTACTTC. The complete variable domain, with remaining parts taken from reference TRBV29-1 and TRBJ2-5, reads SAVISQKPSRDICQRGTSLTIQCQVDSQVTMMFWYRQQPGQSLTLIATANQGSEATYESGFVIDKFPISRPNLTFSTLTVSNMSPEDSSIYLCSVVTGDRETQYFGPGTRLLVL.

This clonotype turned up a few times. Compared with germline, one end of the junction differs, possibly owing to a read error. This chain connects TRBV4-2 to TRBJ1-2; TRBD1 might be the D (5 bases). This CDR3 has 16 residues. Germline CDR1 is LGHNA and CDR2 is YNFKEQ. CDR3 sequence: CASSPPTGTEGDGYTF. The CDR3 DNA is TGTGCCAGCAGCCCCCCTACGGGGACGGAGGGAGATGGCTACACGTTC.

This clonotype was found once. V gene TRBV11-2 combines with J gene TRBJ2-1; no reliable D call. The ends were cut back, 3 bases at V and 5 bases at J, with 11 bases in the middle. This CDR3 spans 14 amino acids. Germline V gene sequence: CDR1 SGHAT, CDR2 FQNNGV. CDR3 region: CASSFGCADNEQFF. CDR3 DNA sequence: TGTGCCAGCAGCTTTGGCTGTGCCGACAATGAGCAGTTCTTC.

On this clonotype itself: A read error may be the cause here, since a much bigger clone is one base away. This chain joins TRBV6-1 and TRBJ1-1; tentative D call: TRBD1 (5 bases). The CDR3 runs 12 residues. Germline CDR1 is MNHNS and CDR2 is SASEGT. CDR3 sequence (DNA): TGTGTCAGCAGGACCTCGGGGGAGGAAGCTTTCTTT. Protein: CVSRTSGEEAFF.

CDR3 nucleotides: TGTGCCAGCAGCCCGGTACAGGTGGCGGCTTATGGCTACACCTTC. It is translated as CASSPVQVAAYGYTF. V is TRBV5-5 and J is TRBJ1-2; TRBD1 might be the D (5 bases). The CDR3 has 15 residues. The germline V gene encodes CDR1 SGHKS and CDR2 YYEKEE (reference sequence). Trimming left V 4 bases short and J 5 bases short, with 18 bases between.

In its sample, this clonotype was seen once. This could be a read error, since a much larger clone is one nucleotide away. V and J are TRBV29-1 and TRBJ2-5; D unresolved. CDR1 is SQVTM, CDR2 ANQGSEA, per germline. The CDR3 runs 12 residues. The V and J ends lost 6 bases and 4 bases respectively, with 12 bases between them. CDR3 amino acids: CSVADDLETQYF. CDR3 in DNA: TGCAGCGTGGCAGACGATCTAGAGACCCAGTACTTC.

Comment on this clonotype: Its ends do not fully match the called genes, so a read error is possible. The chain carries TRBV11-2 and TRBJ2-3; the D gene is possibly TRBD2 (8 bases). The CDR3 covers 16 residues. Per germline, CDR1 SGHAT and CDR2 FQNNGV. The CDR3, as DNA: TGTGCCAGCAGCTTGGGACTAGTGGGGGGGACAGATACGCAGAATTTT. It is translated as CASSLGLVGGTDTQNF.

The chain combines TRBV30 with TRBJ2-2; D might be TRBD1 or TRBD2, each matching 5 bases. Germline V gene lookup returns CDR1 GTSNPN and CDR2 SVGIG (reference sequence). Trimming took 0 bases from V and 6 from J, leaving 11 bases between them. The CDR3 loop spans 14 amino acids. The CDR3 loop is CAWSVILGPGELFF. The CDR3 nucleotides are TGTGCCTGGAGTGTAATTCTGGGACCCGGGGAGCTGTTTTTT.

The chain uses TRBV12-3 or TRBV12-4 and TRBJ1-1; D is unresolved. The ends were cut back, 1 base at V and 1 base at J, with 10 bases in the middle. The CDR3 totals 15 residues. CDR3 protein: CASSLGTWRNTEAFF. The CDR3 nucleotides are TGTGCCAGCAGTTTAGGGACGTGGCGGAACACTGAAGCTTTCTTT.

In its sample, this clonotype was seen many times. The chain employs TRBV20-1 and TRBJ1-5, with D maybe TRBD1 (6 bases). The V end lost 1 base, the J end lost 2 bases, and 9 bases lay between the germline ends. The CDR3 consists of 14 residues. Germline values: CDR1 DFQATT, CDR2 SNEGSKA (reference sequence). CDR3 amino acids: CSARVGTRNQPQHF. The CDR3 nucleotides are TGCAGTGCTAGAGTAGGGACACGCAATCAGCCCCAGCATTTT.

Regarding this clonotype: A read error may produce the germline difference seen at one junction end. The V and J genes are TRBV5-4 and TRBJ1-2; a possible D gene is TRBD1 (6 bases). Per germline, CDR1 SGHNT and CDR2 YYREEE (reference sequence). This CDR3 comprises 13 residues. The CDR3 DNA follows: TGTGCCCGCAGCTCCGGGACATCTAATGGCTACGCCTTC. Its translation is CARSSGTSNGYAF.

The V call is TRBV10-1, the J call TRBJ2-5; 7 bases fit TRBD2. J gave up 4 bases and V 10 bases, and 12 bases lay outside the gene matches. In germline, CDR1 is WNHNN, CDR2 SYGVQD (reference sequence). CDR3 length equals 14 residues. CDR3 residues: CAKSSIGTIETQYF. The CDR3, as DNA: TGCGCCAAGAGTTCGATAGGGACTATAGAGACCCAGTACTTC.

The chain combines TRBV11-2 with TRBJ2-2; D unresolved. There are 13 residues in the CDR3. The germline gives CDR1 SGHAT, CDR2 FQNNGV. The CDR3 sequence is CTISLEANGELFF. DNA of the CDR3: TGTACCATCAGCTTAGAAGCGAACGGGGAGCTGTTTTTT.

The chain has TRBV20-1 and TRBJ1-5; 7 bases match TRBD1. CDR3 length equals 13 residues. V dropped 4 bases and J dropped 5; count of bases not matched to a gene: 5. From germline, CDR1 is DFQATT and CDR2 SNEGSKA (reference sequence). As DNA, the CDR3 is TGCAGTGCTATCGGACAGGTGGATCAGCCCCAGCATTTT. Its translation is CSAIGQVDQPQHF.

Worth noting for this clonotype: A read error may be the cause here, since a much bigger clone is one base away. This rearrangement joins TRBV7-8 to TRBJ1-2, with D unclear. Trimming shortened V by 2 bases and J by 7 bases, and 14 bases separated the two germline ends. There are 14 residues in the CDR3. Per the germline V gene, CDR1 is SGHVS and CDR2 is FQNEAQ. The CDR3 bases are TGTGCCAGCAGCTTAAGTTTCAAGGACGGTGGCTACACCTTC. Translation: CASSLSFKDGGYTF.

As to this clonotype: A read error may explain this, as a much larger clone is one base away. The chain is built from TRBV5-1 and TRBJ2-3; no firm D call. Germline assignment: CDR1 SGHRS and CDR2 YFSETQ. The length of the CDR3 is 15 residues. CDR3 DNA: TGCGCCAGCAGCTTGCGTCCGCCGCACTCAGATCCGCAGTATTTT. Its translation: CASSLRPPHSDPQYF.